The rows below give T cell receptor beta chains drawn from one sample of a study of T-cell reconstitution after alpha-beta-depleted transplantation in children. Each CDR3 protein gets one entry after TCRdb re-called the PCR reads with MiXCR. This sample has 700,000 or so distinct CDR3 sequences, with about an eighth found just once. The input for sequencing was PBMCs, taken before TCRalphabeta/CD19-depleted stem cell transplant. The source of these receptors is a girl aged 2-10 years with congenital amegakaryocytic thrombocytopenia, due to receive a stem cell transplant. CDR3s include the opening cysteine and the closing phenylalanine or tryptophan. Each record gives: J gene, D gene, V gene, clone size, CDR3 protein, CDR3 DNA. D genes are given only for firm matches. Expanded clones are given a class, and other clones once, few, many or no size at all.

J: TRBJ2-5
D: TRBD2
V: TRBV20-1
size: many
CDR3: CSASTSGAYQETQYF
DNA: TGCAGTGCTAGTACTAGCGGGGCGTACCAAGAGACCCAGTACTTC

J: TRBJ2-2
D: TRBD2
V: TRBV11-2
size: .
CDR3: CASSSPLAGAAGELFF
DNA: TGTGCCAGCAGCTCGCCACTAGCGGGGGCGGCCGGGGAGCTGTTTTTT

J: TRBJ2-2
D: .
V: TRBV2
size: once
CDR3: CASKWTVGSGELFF
DNA: TGTGCCAGCAAGTGGACAGTCGGGTCCGGGGAGCTGTTTTTT

J: TRBJ2-7
D: .
V: TRBV28
size: .
CDR3: CASSLGPPLDEQYF
DNA: TGTGCCAGCAGTTTGGGGCCCCCCCTTGACGAGCAGTACTTC

J: TRBJ2-2
D: TRBD2
V: TRBV12-3/TRBV12-4
size: .
CDR3: CAIGLAGVGALFF
DNA: TGTGCCATTGGACTAGCGGGTGTCGGGGCGCTGTTTTTT

J: TRBJ2-3
D: TRBD2
V: TRBV20-1
size: many
CDR3: CSAQRASGISTDTQYF
DNA: TGCAGTGCTCAACGTGCTAGCGGGATTAGCACAGATACGCAGTATTTT

J: TRBJ1-1
D: .
V: TRBV20-1
size: many
CDR3: CSATGRRRTEAFF
DNA: TGCAGTGCTACAGGTAGGCGGAGGACTGAAGCTTTCTTT

J: TRBJ2-2
D: TRBD2
V: TRBV5-1
size: .
CDR3: CASRPSGRSGELFF
DNA: TGCGCCAGCAGGCCTAGCGGGAGGTCCGGGGAGCTGTTTTTT

J: TRBJ2-2
D: .
V: TRBV30
size: .
CDR3: CAWSVPSIISGELFF
DNA: TGTGCCTGGTCTGTGCCTAGCATTATCTCCGGGGAGCTGTTTTTT

J: TRBJ1-1
D: .
V: TRBV5-1
size: many
CDR3: CASSKVGGLNTEAFF
DNA: TGCGCCAGCAGTAAGGTCGGCGGATTGAACACTGAAGCTTTCTTT

J: TRBJ1-3
D: .
V: TRBV5-1
size: many
CDR3: CASSPGGDSGNTIYF
DNA: TGCGCCAGCAGCCCCGGGGGGGACTCTGGAAACACCATATATTTT

J: TRBJ2-5
D: .
V: TRBV20-1
size: many
CDR3: CSAIPPQRLSLQETQYF
DNA: TGCAGTGCTATACCTCCTCAAAGACTATCCCTACAAGAGACCCAGTACTTC

J: TRBJ2-3
D: .
V: TRBV12-3/TRBV12-4
size: many
CDR3: CASSGDPSTDTQYF
DNA: TGTGCCAGCAGTGGTGATCCTAGCACAGATACGCAGTATTTT

J: TRBJ2-1
D: TRBD2
V: TRBV7-8
size: few
CDR3: CASSLVEGLAGKFF
DNA: TGTGCCAGCAGCTTAGTTGAGGGACTAGCGGGAAAATTCTTC

J: TRBJ1-1
D: .
V: TRBV5-1
size: many
CDR3: CASSTLRGGYAGAFF
DNA: TGCGCCAGCAGCACATTACGCGGGGGGTATGCCGGAGCTTTCTTT

J: TRBJ2-7
D: .
V: TRBV7-9
size: few
CDR3: CASSSPGLNPYEQYF
DNA: TGTGCCAGCAGCTCCCCGGGCCTCAATCCCTACGAGCAGTACTTC

J: TRBJ2-3
D: .
V: TRBV5-1
size: many
CDR3: CASRQQGGTQYF
DNA: TGCGCCAGCAGACAACAGGGTGGTACGCAGTATTTT

J: TRBJ2-4
D: TRBD2
V: TRBV29-1
size: many
CDR3: CSVRPGLAENIQYF
DNA: TGCAGCGTACGACCGGGACTAGCAGAAAACATTCAGTACTTC

J: TRBJ2-5
D: .
V: TRBV7-9
size: .
CDR3: CASSLAPTRETQYF
DNA: TGTGCCAGCAGCTTAGCTCCGACTAGAGAGACCCAGTACTTC

J: TRBJ1-2
D: TRBD1
V: TRBV20-1
size: few
CDR3: CSARASGGLHGYTF
DNA: TGCAGTGCTAGAGCATCAGGGGGCTTGCATGGCTACACCTTC

J: TRBJ2-2
D: .
V: TRBV20-1
size: many
CDR3: CSAREYGNTGELFF
DNA: TGCAGTGCTAGAGAGTACGGAAACACCGGGGAGCTGTTTTTT

J: TRBJ2-6
D: TRBD1
V: TRBV5-1
size: many
CDR3: CASSTGQGSSGANVLTF
DNA: TGCGCCAGCAGCACCGGACAGGGTAGCTCTGGGGCCAACGTCCTGACTTTC

J: TRBJ1-6
D: .
V: TRBV20-1
size: .
CDR3: CSARSSRASSPLHF
DNA: TGCAGTGCTAGATCGTCCAGGGCGAGTTCACCCCTCCACTTT

J: TRBJ2-1
D: .
V: TRBV6-1
size: many
CDR3: CASSDSYNEQFF
DNA: TGTGCCAGCAGTGACTCCTACAATGAGCAGTTCTTC

J: TRBJ2-5
D: .
V: TRBV5-5
size: many
CDR3: CASSLGTVYQETQYF
DNA: TGTGCCAGCAGCTTGGGCACAGTCTATCAGGAGACCCAGTACTTC

J: TRBJ2-1
D: .
V: TRBV3-1
size: .
CDR3: CASSQFETSYNEQFF
DNA: TGTGCCAGCAGCCAATTCGAGACCTCCTACAATGAGCAGTTCTTC

J: TRBJ2-7
D: TRBD2
V: TRBV7-9
size: few
CDR3: CASSSSGLGFREQYF
DNA: TGTGCCAGCAGCTCCTCGGGACTAGGGTTCAGAGAGCAGTACTTC